This entry describes one TCR beta chain. Its matching antigen is unknown. Sequence at one end of the junction differs from germline and may be a read error. TCRdb redid the calling of the reads with MiXCR, one entry per CDR3 protein. The sample consists of approximately 700,000 distinct CDR3 sequences, 35% to 40% of them appearing once. The data derive from a study of T cell repertoires in cytomegalovirus infection. As for the study in general: Carrying CMV and the relevant HLA type showed in public TCR beta signatures.

CDR1 SGHRS and CDR2 YFSETQ come from the germline V gene. There are 13 residues in the CDR3. Findings and limits, study-wide: Frequencies of public TCR beta families were cumulated, and this identified carriers of CMV plus the relevant HLA. Ex vivo, HLA-C-restricted CMV-specific TCR beta clonotypes prevailed over the rest of the response.

The chain employs TRBV5-1 and TRBJ2-1; 8 positions match TRBD1. This receptor was obtained from a human donor in good health (CMV status not recorded). Some clones in this sample may be carry-over from other donors' samples. Sequencing was done on a sample of PBMCs. The CDR3 protein is CDSSPDRDNEQFF. The CDR3 DNA reads TGCGACAGCAGCCCGGACAGGGACAATGAGCAGTTCTTC.